These T cell receptor beta chains were read from a single sample in a study of blood T cell repertoires in COVID-19. The protocol was immunoSEQ multiplex PCR, while the TCRdb copy is restricted to in-frame clones and leaves out a portion. The data hold approximately 140,000 clones, with around 87% observed a single time. Source material: peripheral blood. These receptor sequences come from a young man with COVID-19, enrolled during active disease. Each CDR3 is given without its conserved first and last residue.

TRBV24-1 ATSQDEKLF
TRBV6-1 ASSERTSGWNTYEQY
TRBV6-5 ASSRGDRGLNEQF
TRBV27 ASSRGLADYNEQF
TRBV10-2 ASSESGHRNQPQH
TRBV27 ASSAAGTGEFVEQF
TRBV28 ASIETGTGGEKLL
TRBV7-3 ASSRAGWTDTQY
TRBV5-6 ASSLDYAQETQY
TRBV7-8 ASSPPGLTNEKLF
TRBV30 AWSDGGQGLGPQH
TRBV27 ASSFGGSGDTQY
TRBV27 ASSSEFGEQY
TRBV28 ASRSTGTGSSYEQY
TRBV9 ASSGPSGSNIQY
TRBV30 AWDRDSYKTEAF
TRBV4-3 ASSQDRTAPYNEQF